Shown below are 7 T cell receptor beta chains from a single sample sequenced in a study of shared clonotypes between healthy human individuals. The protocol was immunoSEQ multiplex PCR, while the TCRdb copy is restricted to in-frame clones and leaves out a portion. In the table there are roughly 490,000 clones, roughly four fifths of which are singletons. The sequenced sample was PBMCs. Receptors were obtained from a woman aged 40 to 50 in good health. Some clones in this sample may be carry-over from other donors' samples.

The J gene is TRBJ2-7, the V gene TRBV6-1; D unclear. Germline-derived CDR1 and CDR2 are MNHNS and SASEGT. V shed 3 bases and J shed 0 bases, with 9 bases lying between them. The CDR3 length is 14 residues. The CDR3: CASSDRLDSYEQYF. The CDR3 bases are TGTGCCAGCAGTGACCGCCTGGACTCCTACGAGCAGTACTTC.

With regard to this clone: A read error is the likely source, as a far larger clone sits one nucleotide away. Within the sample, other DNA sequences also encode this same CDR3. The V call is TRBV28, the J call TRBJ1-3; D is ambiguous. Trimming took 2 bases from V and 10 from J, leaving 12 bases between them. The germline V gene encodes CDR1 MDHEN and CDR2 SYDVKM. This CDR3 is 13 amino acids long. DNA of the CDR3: TGTGCCAGCAGTTTAAGGCCCTTCGATACCATATATTTT. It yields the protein CASSLRPFDTIYF.

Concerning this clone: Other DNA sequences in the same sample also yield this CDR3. The CDR3 sequence: CASSMGRNTEAFF. In nucleotides, the CDR3 is TGTGCCAGTAGTATGGGGCGGAACACTGAAGCTTTCTTT. The chain recombines TRBV19 with TRBJ1-1; D might be TRBD1 (5 bases). Germline CDR1 LNHDA, CDR2 SQIVND (reference sequence). The CDR3 totals 13 residues. Trimming took 3 bases from V and 1 from J, leaving 6 bases between them.

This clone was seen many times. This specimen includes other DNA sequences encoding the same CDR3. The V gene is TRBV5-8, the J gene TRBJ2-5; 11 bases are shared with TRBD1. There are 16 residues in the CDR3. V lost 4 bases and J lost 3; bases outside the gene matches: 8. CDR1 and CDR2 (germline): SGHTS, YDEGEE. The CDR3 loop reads CASSALRDRGEETQYF. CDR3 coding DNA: TGTGCCAGCAGCGCACTCCGGGACAGGGGGGAAGAGACCCAGTACTTC.

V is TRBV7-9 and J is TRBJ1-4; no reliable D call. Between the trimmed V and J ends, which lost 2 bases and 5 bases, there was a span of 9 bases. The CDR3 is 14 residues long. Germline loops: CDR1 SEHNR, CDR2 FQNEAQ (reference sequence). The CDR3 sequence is CASSLTSSNEKLFF. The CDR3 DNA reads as TGTGCCAGCAGCTTAACGAGTTCAAATGAAAAACTGTTTTTT.

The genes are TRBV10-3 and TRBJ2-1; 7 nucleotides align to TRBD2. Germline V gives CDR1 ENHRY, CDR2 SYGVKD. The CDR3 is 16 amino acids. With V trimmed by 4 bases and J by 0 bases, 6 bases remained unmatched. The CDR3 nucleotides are TGTGCCATCAGTGGCGCTAGCGGAAGCTCCTACAATGAGCAGTTCTTC. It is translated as CAISGASGSSYNEQFF.

For the CDR3, the DNA is TGTGCCAGCAGTTCACAGGGGGGCACCTACAATGAGCAGTTCTTC. Protein: CASSSQGGTYNEQFF. The V gene is TRBV6-4, the J gene TRBJ2-1; TRBD1 matches at 8 bases. V was pared by 5 bases and J by 2 bases, with 5 bases of the junction left unmatched. CDR1 and CDR2 from the germline V gene are MRHNA and SNTAGT. The CDR3 covers 15 residues.